This entry is about one TCR beta chain. The sample comes from a study of blood T cell repertoires in COVID-19. Background on the study: Samples representing acute and convalescent COVID-19 were sourced from the United States, Italy and Spain.

In the study's own analysis: Amplified reference gene primers provided the basis for estimating nucleated cell counts. Only in-frame clones appear in the TCRdb table, and some are missing; sequencing was by immunoSEQ multiplex PCR. V, J and clone size derive from that table, while D and trimming were established from the DNA sequence. In the table there are under 250,000 clones, about 82% of which are singletons. CDR1 is SGHNT and CDR2 is YYREEE in the germline V gene (reference sequence). V trimming: 6 bases; J trimming: 5 bases; junction bases outside the gene matches: 9. The CDR3 runs to 15 residues.

This chain links TRBV5-4 with TRBJ2-7, with 12 nucleotides matching TRBD2. This receptor was identified in an elderly man with acute or convalescent COVID-19. The sequencing sample was made of peripheral blood. CDR3 nucleotide sequence: TGTGCCAGCACCCCCGGGACTAGCGGGCCCCACGAGCAGTACTTC. Translation: CASTPGTSGPHEQYF.